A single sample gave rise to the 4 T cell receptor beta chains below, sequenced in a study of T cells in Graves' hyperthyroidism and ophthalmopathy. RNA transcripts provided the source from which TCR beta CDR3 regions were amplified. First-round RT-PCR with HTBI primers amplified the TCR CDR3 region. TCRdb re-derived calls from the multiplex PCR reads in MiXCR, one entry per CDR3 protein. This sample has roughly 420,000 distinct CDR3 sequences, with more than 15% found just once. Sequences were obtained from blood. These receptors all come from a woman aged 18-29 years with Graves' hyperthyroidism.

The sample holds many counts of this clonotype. The CDR3 coding sequence is TGTGCCAGCAGTTCCGACACCTTTCAGTATGAGCAGTTCTTC. Encoded protein: CASSSDTFQYEQFF. The chain combines TRBV27 with TRBJ2-1; D call uncertain. The CDR3 has 14 residues. V lost 4 bases to trimming and J lost 8 bases, with 15 bases between them. CDR1 and CDR2 (germline): MNHEY, SMNVEV (reference sequence).

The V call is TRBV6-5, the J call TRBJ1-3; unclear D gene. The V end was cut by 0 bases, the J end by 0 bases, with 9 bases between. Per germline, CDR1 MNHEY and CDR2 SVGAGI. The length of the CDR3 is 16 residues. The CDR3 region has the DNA TGTGCCAGCAGTTACTCGGTCACAACCTCTGGAAACACCATATATTTT. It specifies CASSYSVTTSGNTIYF.

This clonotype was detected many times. The CDR3 loop is CASKHTTDTQYF. The CDR3 nucleotides are TGTGCCAGCAAACACACCACAGATACGCAGTATTTT. V is TRBV6-1 and J is TRBJ2-3, with D hard to call. Germline CDR1 and CDR2: MNHNS and SASEGT. V gave up 7 bases and J gave up 2 bases, with 7 bases separating them. CDR3 length: 12 amino acids.

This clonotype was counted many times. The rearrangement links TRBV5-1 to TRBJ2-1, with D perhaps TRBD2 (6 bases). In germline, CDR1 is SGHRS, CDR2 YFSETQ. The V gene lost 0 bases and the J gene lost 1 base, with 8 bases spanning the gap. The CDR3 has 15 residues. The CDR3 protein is CASSLVAASYNEQFF. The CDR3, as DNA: TGCGCCAGCAGCTTGGTAGCGGCTTCCTACAATGAGCAGTTCTTC. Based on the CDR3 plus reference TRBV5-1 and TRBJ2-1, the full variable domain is KAGVTQTPRYLIKTRGQQVTLSCSPISGHRSVSWYQQTPGQGLQFLFEYFSETQRNKGNFPGRFSGRQFSNSRSEMNVSTLELGDSALYLCASSLVAASYNEQFFGPGTRLTVL.